What follows are 8 T cell receptor beta chains derived from one specimen sequenced in a study of long-term antiretroviral therapy in people with HIV. immunoSEQ v3.0 was run at survey level. Clones were sequenced by immunoSEQ multiplex PCR, and TCRdb holds only the in-frame ones, with some missing. The sample holds under 20,000 clones, over 70% seen once. Sequencing used unsorted PBMCs, obtained 1.5 years before starting antiretroviral therapy. The receptors stem from a woman in her 50s with HIV.

This chain uses TRBV2 with TRBJ2-5, with no clear D. The V end was cut by 4 bases, the J end by 5 bases, with 2 bases between. The CDR3 is 10 residues long. CDR1 and CDR2 (germline): SNHLY, FYNNEI. The CDR3 loop is CASSGETQYF. For the CDR3, the DNA is TGTGCCAGCAGTGGGGAGACCCAGTACTTC.

The rearrangement uses TRBV2 and TRBJ2-6, with D hard to call. This CDR3 is 15 amino acids long. Germline V CDR1 and CDR2: SNHLY, FYNNEI. The V end lost 2 bases, the J end lost 0 bases, and 5 bases lay between the germline ends. For the CDR3, the DNA is TGTGCCAGCAGTGAAATCGGCTCTGGGGCCAACGTCCTGACTTTC. Amino acid sequence: CASSEIGSGANVLTF. The variable domain in full, completed from reference TRBV2 and TRBJ2-6, reads EPEVTQTPSHQVTQMGQEVILRCVPISNHLYFYWYRQILGQKVEFLVSFYNNEISEKSEIFDDQFSVERPDGSNFTLKIRSTKLEDSAMYFCASSEIGSGANVLTFGAGSRLTVL.

V is TRBV2 and J is TRBJ1-2; D may be TRBD1 (5 bases). V lost 5 bases and J 6 bases, leaving 16 bases between the germline ends. Germline V gene lookup returns CDR1 SNHLY and CDR2 FYNNEI. The CDR3 loop spans 14 amino acids. CDR3 nucleotides: TGTGCCAGCAGTCCTCCCGGAAGGGGAGATGGCTACACCTTC. Its protein is CASSPPGRGDGYTF.

CDR3 bases: TGCAGCGTTCAGGGAGGGAAGGGCTACGAGCAGTACTTC. It translates to CSVQGGKGYEQYF. J is TRBJ2-7 and V is TRBV29-1, with 7 bases lining up with TRBD2. This CDR3 contains 13 residues. Germline CDR1 and CDR2: SQVTM and ANQGSEA. With 5 bases clipped from V and 3 bases from J, the junction kept 7 bases outside the gene matches.

This chain connects TRBV7-3 to TRBJ2-3; no clear D gene. Germline V CDR1 and CDR2: SGHTA, FQGTGA. The CDR3 spans 14 residues. Trimming cost V 1 base and J 2 bases, with 7 bases left between them. CDR3 protein: CASSLRQTTDTQYF. The CDR3 bases are TGTGCCAGCAGCTTAAGGCAGACCACAGATACGCAGTATTTT.

This sequence joins TRBV5-6 and TRBJ2-5; 10 nucleotides match TRBD1. Germline V gene sequence: CDR1 SGHDT, CDR2 YYEEEE. Unmatched junction bases numbered 20, after V lost 3 bases and J lost 6 bases. This CDR3 has 19 amino acids. CDR3 coding DNA: TGTGCCAGCAGCTCGAGCCCCGGGACAGGGGAATGGTCGGTGAAGACCCAGTACTTC. This translates into CASSSSPGTGEWSVKTQYF.

The chain has TRBV4-1 and TRBJ1-1, with D perhaps matching TRBD1 (5 bases). The CDR3 covers 14 residues. The germline V gene encodes CDR1 MGHRA and CDR2 YSYEKL. Trimming shortened V by 0 bases and J by 5 bases, and 10 bases separated the two germline ends. In nucleotides, the CDR3 is TGCGCCAGCAGCCAAGATCAGGGAAGGACTGAAGCTTTCTTT. Translated: CASSQDQGRTEAFF.

This clone was recorded only once. This chain links TRBV5-5 with TRBJ1-3; 8 nucleotides line up with TRBD1. Germline-derived CDR1 and CDR2 are SGHKS and YYEKEE (reference sequence). The CDR3 is 16 amino acids. V lost 3 bases, J lost 0 bases, and 5 bases stayed unmatched. CDR3 in amino acids: CASSWGTGNSGNTIYF. The CDR3, as DNA: TGTGCCAGCAGCTGGGGGACAGGCAACTCTGGAAACACCATATATTTT.